The 10 T cell receptor beta chains below come from one sample, sequenced in a study of vaccination effects on CD4 cells after COVID-19. The authors isolated CD4+ T cells after around nine days of culture. BNT162b2 vaccine or mRNA-1273 vaccine was given to participants in two doses. Data came from immunoSEQ multiplex PCR; TCRdb stores just in-frame clones and leaves some out. The top ten hold about 4.5% of the sample, which has about 57,000 clones, less than 80% seen once. The antigens for these receptors are not known. The specimen comprised CD4+ T cells from PBMCs cultured without peptide, sampled after COVID-19 vaccination. The receptors shown here come from a human donor who received a COVID-19 vaccine.

This clone was picked up one time. V gene TRBV18 combines with J gene TRBJ1-2, with 12 bases aligning to TRBD1. CDR3 size: 15 residues. Trimming cost V 0 bases and J 8 bases; bases outside gene matches: 4. Per germline, CDR1 KGHSH and CDR2 LQKENI. CDR3 bases: TGTGCCAGCTCACCACCGGGACAGGGGGCGCGAGGCTACACCTTC. Protein sequence: CASSPPGQGARGYTF.

This chain links TRBV7-2 with TRBJ2-3; TRBD2 might be the D (6 bases). With 0 bases removed from V and 6 bases from J, the gap between germline ends came to 13 bases. The germline gives CDR1 SGHTA, CDR2 FQGNSA. The CDR3 sequence is 15 residues long. The CDR3 loop is CASSLAGGPWDTQYF. For the CDR3, the DNA is TGTGCCAGCAGCTTAGCCGGAGGGCCATGGGATACGCAGTATTTT.

The J gene is TRBJ1-1, the V gene TRBV4-1, with D perhaps TRBD1 (5 bases). From germline, CDR1 is MGHRA and CDR2 YSYEKL. This CDR3 is 14 amino acids long. Deletions cut 4 bases from V and 4 bases from J, with 13 bases between. The CDR3 is CASSPWGKGTEAFF. The DNA for the CDR3 is TGCGCCAGCAGCCCCTGGGGGAAAGGCACTGAAGCTTTCTTT.

The rearrangement joins TRBV18 to TRBJ2-2, with D possibly matching TRBD1 (5 bases). The germline V gene has CDR1 KGHSH and CDR2 LQKENI. This CDR3 comprises 14 residues. V was shortened by 4 bases and J by 0 bases, with 6 bases between the two germline ends. The CDR3 spells CASSLDTNTGELFF. The CDR3 DNA reads TGTGCCAGCTCACTGGACACGAACACCGGGGAGCTGTTTTTT.

The chain uses TRBV19 and TRBJ1-4, with D possibly TRBD1 on 6 matching bases. The germline V and J ends were trimmed by 5 bases and 8 bases, with 21 bases remaining between them. The germline V gene has CDR1 LNHDA and CDR2 SQIVND (reference sequence). The CDR3 spans 16 residues. The chain's CDR3 is CASSLTPPGQGEKLFF. DNA for the CDR3: TGTGCCAGTAGTCTGACCCCCCCGGGACAAGGCGAAAAACTGTTTTTT.

V is TRBV15 and J is TRBJ2-7, with a weak D call TRBD1 (5 bases). The CDR3 is 13 amino acids. Germline lookup yields CDR1 LNHNV and CDR2 YYDKDF (reference sequence). V lost 5 bases, J lost 4 bases, and 12 bases lay in between. As DNA, the CDR3 is TGTGCCACCAGCCTTGGGCAGGGTTACGAGCAGTACTTC. This codes for CATSLGQGYEQYF.

The chain combines TRBV6-5 with TRBJ2-5; D perhaps matches TRBD1 (6 bases). V was shortened by 6 bases and J by 1 base, with 12 bases between the two germline ends. The germline V gene encodes CDR1 MNHEY and CDR2 SVGAGI. The CDR3 spans 14 residues. The CDR3 sequence is CASRRDRSQETQYF. CDR3 nucleotides: TGTGCCAGCAGACGCGACAGGAGCCAAGAGACCCAGTACTTC.

The chain has TRBV10-3 and TRBJ1-1; no clear D. V dropped 3 bases and J dropped 0 bases, with 11 bases sitting between them. The CDR3 extends over 15 amino acids. The germline gives CDR1 ENHRY, CDR2 SYGVKD. DNA of the CDR3: TGTGCCATCAGTGATCCCGGCATGATGAACACTGAAGCTTTCTTT. Its translation is CAISDPGMMNTEAFF.

This chain connects TRBV15 to TRBJ1-1; 9 bases are a match to TRBD1. CDR1 and CDR2 from the germline V gene are LNHNV and YYDKDF (reference sequence). V lost 2 bases, J lost 10 bases, and 11 bases stayed unmatched. The CDR3 is made up of 15 amino acids. This CDR3 reads CATSRSQTPGQGAFF. The CDR3 DNA sequence: TGTGCCACCAGCAGATCCCAGACTCCGGGACAGGGAGCTTTCTTT.

The gene calls are TRBV4-3 and TRBJ1-2; 7 bases match TRBD1. CDR3 length: 13 amino acids. Germline V lookup: CDR1 LGHNA, CDR2 YSLEER. J was trimmed by 2 bases and V by 3 bases; bases with no gene match: 0. This chain's CDR3 is CASSQTGNYGYTF. The CDR3 DNA reads as TGCGCCAGCAGCCAGACAGGGAACTATGGCTACACCTTC.